This entry features one T cell receptor (beta chain) sequence. Which antigen it targets is not known. Base-call qualities are not available, and no considerably larger clone is one nucleotide away. Library creation used the immunoSEQ multiplex PCR assay. CDR3 regions were amplified from genomic DNA by Adaptive Biotechnology using a two-step, amplification bias-controlled multiplex PCR. Primers covering every V and J gene segment were used in the first PCR, while barcodes and Illumina adapters were added in the second PCR. CDR3 libraries were sequenced on an Illumina instrument. Per the source publication's procedure: Vendor-provided pipelines were combined with custom analysis of raw data in R/Bioconductor under R version 3.3.0. Clonality, ranging from 0 to 1, was calculated as the inverse of the normalised Shannon entropy of all productive clones. High-frequency clones were defined as the repertoire share of the top 100 clones, retaining only clones passing a 95% confidence test. The Simpson index measured repertoire diversity, and the Morisita-Horn index measured overlap between samples. Held by TCRdb, this immuneACCESS table contains in-frame sequences only and omits some clones. Under half of the omission traces to an unresolved V gene where checked; the cause of the rest is unknown. V, J and clone size reflect that table, while D and trimming were determined from the DNA. A total of around 7,300 clones appear in this sample, around 72% of them only once. Jointly, the top ten make up roughly 43% of the sample.

These data belong to a study of T cell repertoires in ileal Crohn's disease (dated by TCRdb to about 2019). Some background on the complete study: The median duration of disease was around 8 years, and at the time of surgery around 32% of patients were active smokers. Surgery was performed for a complication in all patients, with stricturing disease in roughly 61% and penetrating disease in around 40%. Postoperative therapy was given to about half of the patients, with thiopurines administered to 11 patients and anti-TNF agents administered to 15 to 20 patients. MI samples were biopsies from the proximal margin of the surgical specimen. For commercial TCRB immunosequencing, around 0.5 micrograms of biopsy DNA were submitted for each sample. The TCR repertoire was analysed in about 60 patients with Crohn's disease drawn from a prospective multicentre cohort. The study ran alongside a multicentre cohort designed to identify predictors of early endoscopic recurrence after ileocolonic resection. A Rutgeerts score higher than i0 was the definition used for endoscopic postoperative recurrence. The study sequenced 170 or so mucosal samples from more than 50 patients, taken at several locations on the surgical specimen and at postoperative endoscopy. The full study reports these points: Higher percentages of high-frequency clones at the time of surgery were linked to endoscopic recurrence, and every patient with clonality above 26.8% (18/57) had recurrence. Mucosal CD4 and CD8 T cells were sorted and sequenced only in a subgroup of patients, the size of which was not stated. Sorted CD8 T cells carried more high-frequency clones than CD4 T cells, suggesting mucosal expansions were mainly CD8. Compared with non-smokers, patients who were active smokers at surgery showed a significantly higher proportion of clonal expansions (about 27% vs 20%, p=0.02).

Taken from cysteine to phenylalanine, the CDR3 has 13 residues. This entry keeps only the CDR3 DNA: 39 bases, framed from base 1. CDR1 is given as MNHNY and CDR2 as SVGAGI, both from the germline V gene (reference sequence). V was cut back by 6 bases and J by 11 bases, leaving a gap of 14 bases between them. Taken with the paper, the label for time point translates to: proximal margin of the surgical specimen (macroscopically non-inflamed). Eligible patients were adults with ileal or ileocolonic Crohn's disease who had an indication for ileocolonic resection. Whole ileal mucosal biopsies were stored frozen at -80°C before DNA extraction. Genomic DNA was isolated from frozen whole biopsies using a TRizol-based method, and the DNA was quantified with a NanoDrop 2000 spectrophotometer.

The source material was ileal tissue. Recombination connected TRBV6-6 to TRBJ1-6; TRBD1 is possibly the D segment (5 matching bases). The source of this sequence is an adult with Crohn's disease. The sequenced DNA is TGTGCCAGCAGGGCGCAGGGTTTGACACCCCTCCACTTT. Translated, this is CASRAQGLTPLHF.